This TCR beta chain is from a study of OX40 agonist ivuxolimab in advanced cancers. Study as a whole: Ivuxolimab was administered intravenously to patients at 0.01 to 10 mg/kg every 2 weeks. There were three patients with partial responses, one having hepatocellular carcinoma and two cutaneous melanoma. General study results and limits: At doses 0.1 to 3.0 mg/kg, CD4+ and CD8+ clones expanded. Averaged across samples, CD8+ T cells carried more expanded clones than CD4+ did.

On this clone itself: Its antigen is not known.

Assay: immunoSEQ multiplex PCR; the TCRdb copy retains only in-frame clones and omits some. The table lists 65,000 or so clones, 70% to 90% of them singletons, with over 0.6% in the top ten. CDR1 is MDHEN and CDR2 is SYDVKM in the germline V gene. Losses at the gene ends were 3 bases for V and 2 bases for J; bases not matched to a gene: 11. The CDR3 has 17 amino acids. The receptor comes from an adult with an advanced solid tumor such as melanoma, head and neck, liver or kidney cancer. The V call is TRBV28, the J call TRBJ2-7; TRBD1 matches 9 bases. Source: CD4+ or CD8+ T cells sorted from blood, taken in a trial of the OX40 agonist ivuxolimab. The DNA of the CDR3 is TGTGCCAGCAGTTTTGGGCTTACAGGGGGCCTAGCCTACGAGCAGTACTTC. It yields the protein CASSFGLTGGLAYEQYF.